This T cell receptor (beta chain) was sequenced in a study of cytomegalovirus exposure and HLA in healthy donors (dated 2017 in TCRdb). Some background on the complete study: In an earlier analysis of fewer than 750 of the donors, about 260 Gb of sequence data and about 110 million unique TCR beta sequences from about 179 million T cells were reported. An early release that covered about 640 HLA-typed donors contained around 330 gigabases of sequencing data and roughly 84 million unique TCR sequences. Among the roughly 390 genotyped donors, more than 70% belonged to the genetic ancestry cluster associated with self-reported Caucasian donors. The aim of the study was to test whether cataloging public T cell receptors could identify signatures of past pathogen exposure. The study profiled the T cell repertoires of approximately 700 subjects by immunosequencing and related them to cytomegalovirus serostatus. Besides the first cohort of roughly 700 subjects, a separate validation cohort made up of roughly 120 different subjects was used. The study combined high-throughput TCR immunosequencing, statistical association of individual TCRs with disease status, and machine learning to predict cytomegalovirus infection status. To study patterns of TCR occurrence, a later analysis re-analyzed previously published TCR beta repertoires from 550 to 800 donors and added high-resolution HLA genotyping. Rather than drawing on any new phenotypic data, the later analysis identified candidate immune exposures from TCR beta sequences and the way those sequences occurred across donors. An earlier analysis of more than 450 of the donors used high-throughput TCR beta sequencing to judge whether each TCR beta V gene segment behaved as functional or pseudogenic. Donor age, sex, ethnicity and CMV serostatus were collected together with the repertoire data. A later genetic analysis used genome-wide SNP genotypes for about 65% of the roughly 670 donors, treating that subset as a discovery cohort. Every repertoire in the discovery cohort had been generated on one and the same sequencing platform. HLA typing covered class I and class II loci at four-digit resolution. Typing coverage varied by locus: 629-630 donors for A, B, C, DRB1 and DQB1; roughly 560 for DQA1; 606 for DPA1; approximately 490 for DPB1. Because of strong linkage in the cohort, roughly 5 DR-DQ haplotypes were treated as single units for association and clustering. Among some 400 genotyped donors of the cohort, an average of around 250,000 unique TCR beta nucleotide sequences was sequenced per donor, of which roughly 18% were non-productive. Overall results and qualifications from the work: The sequencing pipeline was judged likely to have produced a cluster of highly shared sequence variants as a technical artifact. The classifier was reported to diagnose cytomegalovirus status with high specificity and sensitivity in both the original cohort and the validation cohort. Roughly uniform sequencing depth across donors was assumed in presence/absence analyses, although this assumption may not hold. In the study, 150 to 200 TCR beta chains were listed as associated with cytomegalovirus. At a false discovery rate of 0.05, a later analysis linked roughly 17,000 TCR beta sequences to specific HLA alleles. In this cohort, only TCR beta chains were sequenced, and detectable features were limited by the absence of alpha or paired-chain data. A later genetic analysis associated a missense DCLRE1C variant with V-gene and J-gene trimming of TCR beta chains, and an independent cohort replicated the association. A later analysis found that most CMV-associated TCR beta chains appeared HLA-restricted, with HLA associations seemingly driven largely by CMV exposure. While some public TCRs were present in many individuals, most TCR sequences turned up only very rarely across donors. A further reported finding was that TCR beta sequences accurately predicted the HLA-A and HLA-B alleles for most subjects in the first cohort. For the cohort, immune exposure information was limited to CMV serostatus. Seventeen rarely observed V segments, including chromosome 9 orphons, were excluded from the earlier analysis of just under 600 of the donors because counts were too low. The 87-base-pair reads could not distinguish some IMGT-functional V segments, including TRBV6-2 and TRBV6-3, so those segments were excluded. When HLA alleles, especially DR and DQ, strongly co-occurred, attributing TCR associations to individual alleles was difficult. A later analysis found that TCR association rates varied across HLA loci, with DRB1 alleles showing the most associated TCRs and HLA-C alleles the fewest. A later genetic analysis reported fewer N-insertions in productive TCRs among donors in an Asian-associated ancestry cluster than the roughly 640-donor mean. Because HLA typing was missing for some donors at each locus, association tests included only the typed subset. A few of the identified cytomegalovirus-associated TCR beta chains were confirmed in vitro to be specific for cytomegalovirus antigens. It was suggested by the authors that the approach could potentially be generalized to other disease states and immunological phenotypes. An earlier analysis of some 560 of the donors showed that most TCR beta V segments appeared in productive rearrangements either about 87% or about 30% of the time, which broadly matched IMGT annotations. A later analysis reported that several top co-occurrence clusters appeared linked to parvovirus B19, influenza, CMV and Epstein-Barr virus. In a later analysis, HLA-associated TCR beta chains showed more clonal expansion and lower generation probabilities than non-associated chains that were equally common. Correlated functional status among segregating V segments might reflect linkage disequilibrium, but an unknown experimental factor could not be ruled out.

A remark on this clone: The clone's antigen remains unknown. No clone much larger than this one lies a single base away; base qualities are absent.

CDR1 and CDR2 (MNHEY, SMNVEV) derive from the germline V gene (reference sequence). Germline trimming: 6 bases from V, 0 bases from J; junction bases outside gene matches: 2. Including the terminal cysteine and phenylalanine, the CDR3 comprises 14 residues. Left in the record is the CDR3 DNA by itself, 42 bases read in frame from the first base. The cohort consisted of fewer than 700 healthy bone marrow donors. Cohort members were all nominally healthy when sampled, although unrecorded immune exposures were likely present. The donor tested CMV seronegative and was one of the 352 seronegative cohort members. A peripheral blood sample was provided by each donor, and peripheral blood mononuclear cells were used for TCR beta sequencing. Genomic DNA extraction from the blood cell samples was performed with the Qiagen DNeasy Blood Extraction Kit. Libraries were prepared through the immunoSEQ multiplex PCR assay. For the multiplex PCR, a mixture combining 60 forward primers for TCR Vbeta segments and 13 reverse primers for TCR Jbeta segments was used. The CDR3 region of rearranged TCR beta genes was amplified from genomic DNA by a multiplex PCR assay. Amplified TCR beta libraries were sequenced as 87-base-pair reads on the Illumina HiSeq System. From the authors' description of their analysis: Across the 670 or so repertoires, a later analysis counted some 81 million unique TCR beta chains, roughly 11 million of which were shared by at least two donors. Raw reads were error-corrected and collapsed into unique sequences with a nearest-neighbor algorithm that merged closely related sequences to remove PCR and sequencing errors. V, D and J gene segments were assigned by aligning CDR3 sequences to IMGT reference sequences. For a sequence to be retained, a match of at least six nucleotides to both a V gene segment and a J gene segment was required. A rearrangement was called productive if the CDR3 had no stop codons and remained in frame with V and J, and every other rearrangement was called non-productive. Following IMGT convention, CDR3 was defined as the stretch from the second conserved V-encoded cysteine up to the conserved J-encoded phenylalanine. In an earlier analysis of more than 550 of the donors, sequences lacking an unambiguous match to a single V gene segment were excluded. An earlier analysis of a few hundred of the donors classified V segments as functional when productive rearrangements were above 56.7% and as segregating when the standard deviation between donors was above 5%. To diagnose cytomegalovirus status from the catalog of TCR beta chain sequences, a statistical classification framework was built. In a later analysis, V and J genes were assigned by comparing TCR nucleotide sequences against IMGT/GENE-DB human TR gene sequences. Using the TCRdist pipeline, a later analysis assigned CDR3 sequences along with most-parsimonious VDJ recombination scenarios. A later analysis defined each TCR beta chain by its CDR3 amino acid sequence plus V-gene family, and excluded reads lacking a unique V-gene family. As a way to deal with suspected cross-contamination and a sequencing artifact, a later analysis dropped over 550 nucleotide sequences that were highly shared and had low generation probability. In a later analysis, a clonal expansion index was calculated for each public chain from normalized within-repertoire ranks of inferred template counts. A later analysis computed generation probabilities with a VDJ recombination model fitted to out-of-frame rearrangements, and checked the results against IGoR. A later analysis scored TCR-TCR, TCR-HLA and TCR-CMV co-occurrence with hypergeometric tests, applying a repertoire-size bias correction to TCR pairs. A later analysis estimated false discovery rates by permuting HLA or CMV assignments 20 times. In a later analysis, co-occurring TCRs were grouped with DBSCAN, and TCRdist sequence similarity was added when clustering was performed within HLA-allele-positive subsets. For co-occurrence clustering, repertoires with fewer than 30,000 or more than 120,000 public chains were excluded, along with a handful of repertoires with anomalous nucleotide sharing. What TCRdb holds here is the immuneACCESS table cut down to in-frame rearrangements. Part of the clones is not present; checked against another copy, under half of the missing clones reflect an unresolved V gene, and the others are unexplained. The V and J calls and clone size were taken over from that table, and D and trimming were inferred from the DNA. The sample contains 120,000 or so clones, over 75% of them found a single time. The ten largest clonotypes hold around 2% of the sample.

The material sequenced was PBMCs. Recombination connected TRBV27 to TRBJ1-3; 7 junctional bases match TRBD1. The sequence derives from a man aged 40-49 years in good health and CMV-seronegative. The bases are TGTGCCAGCAGGGGACAGTACTCTGGAAACACCATATATTTT. It specifies CASRGQYSGNTIYF.